This T cell receptor (beta chain) came from a study of CD8+ T cells in alopecia areata. Findings of the study overall: Patients shared TCRs less clearly than mice did, possibly owing to HLA. Alopecia totalis/universalis scalp especially showed more expanded CD8+ clones than normal scalp. Sequencing of scalp samples also includes resident alphabeta T cells from normal skin.

Of note for this clone: Its matching antigen is unknown.

Isolated RNA was reverse transcribed into cDNA used as the sequencing template. Sequencing used immunoSEQ multiplex PCR; TCRdb keeps in-frame clones, though not all of them. Of 150,000 to 200,000 clones in the sample, around 55% are singletons; the top ten hold 4.8%. The V gene's germline CDR1 is LNHNV and CDR2 YYDKDF (reference sequence). Trimming removed 0 bases at V and 5 bases at J, with 8 bases between. This CDR3 comprises 14 residues. The V call is TRBV15, the J call TRBJ1-5, with D possibly TRBD1 on 5 matching bases. Material for sequencing was CD4+ T cells sorted from blood. This TCR derives from a human donor in good health. The CDR3 is CATSREQGDQPQHF. The CDR3, as DNA: TGTGCCACCAGCAGAGAGCAGGGAGATCAGCCCCAGCATTTT.